Presented here are 9 T cell receptor beta chains from one specimen sequenced in a study of graft-versus-host responses after intestinal transplantation. These TCRs' antigens remain unknown. The data were produced by immunoSEQ multiplex PCR, yet TCRdb's version contains in-frame clones alone and is incomplete. The sample carries roughly 120,000 clones, just under 95% recorded once. Sequencing was performed on unstimulated CD8+ T cells sorted from spleen or lymph node cells, taken before transplant. Source of these receptors: a human donor who was the organ donor for an intestinal transplant.

The V call is TRBV27, the J call TRBJ2-5; D may correspond to TRBD1 or TRBD2 (5 bases each). Trimming stripped 8 bases from V and 5 bases from J, with 12 bases between. The CDR3 is made up of 12 amino acids. CDR1 is MNHEY, CDR2 SMNVEV, per germline (reference sequence). Written as DNA, the CDR3 is TGTGCCAGCGGGGGATCCCTTGAGACCCAGTACTTC. Protein sequence: CASGGSLETQYF.

The chain has TRBV30 and TRBJ2-3; D gene ambiguous. The CDR3 covers 14 residues. V lost 1 base and J lost 2, with 10 bases in between. In germline, CDR1 is GTSNPN, CDR2 SVGIG (reference sequence). CDR3 in amino acids: CAWSGGRVTDTQYF. CDR3 coding DNA: TGTGCCTGGAGTGGTGGGCGTGTCACAGATACGCAGTATTTT.

The V and J genes are TRBV5-1 and TRBJ2-7; D may be TRBD1 (6 bases). The CDR3 runs 14 residues. The germline V and J ends were trimmed by 2 bases and 9 bases, with 18 bases remaining between them. The germline CDR1 and CDR2 sequences are SGHRS and YFSETQ. The CDR3 DNA follows: TGCGCCAGCAGCTTCCAGTACAGGGAGCATACGCAGTACTTC. Protein product: CASSFQYREHTQYF.

This rearrangement joins TRBV7-8 to TRBJ2-7, with D perhaps matching TRBD1 or TRBD2 (5 bases each). The CDR3 loop spans 15 amino acids. Trimming shortened V by 5 bases and J by 9 bases, and 23 bases separated the two germline ends. CDR1 is SGHVS, CDR2 FQNEAQ, per germline. This CDR3 reads CASSHWLVGRDGQYF. The CDR3 region has the DNA TGTGCCAGCAGCCATTGGTTGGTGGGCCGGGACGGGCAGTACTTC.

The chain joins TRBV19 to TRBJ2-7; 10 bases line up with TRBD2. The V gene end was trimmed by 1 base and the J gene end by 4 bases; junction bases not matched to a gene: 16. The germline gives CDR1 LNHDA, CDR2 SQIVND (reference sequence). The CDR3 covers 19 residues. The CDR3 is CASSIAPAGGAEILYEQYF. The CDR3 nucleotides read TGTGCCAGTAGTATAGCCCCAGCGGGAGGGGCCGAGATACTTTACGAGCAGTACTTC.

The chain is built from TRBV27 and TRBJ2-3; tentatively, D is TRBD2 (6 bases). The CDR3 totals 14 residues. Germline loops: CDR1 MNHEY, CDR2 SMNVEV (reference sequence). Trimming removed 8 bases from V and 2 bases from J, with 14 bases in between. CDR3 in amino acids: CASSEAGFTDTQYF. In DNA, the CDR3 is TGTGCCAGCTCAGAAGCGGGCTTCACAGATACGCAGTATTTT.

The chain links TRBV30 to TRBJ2-1, with 8 nucleotides matching TRBD2. Germline CDR1 is GTSNPN and CDR2 is SVGIG (reference sequence). V trimming: 0 bases; J trimming: 8 bases; junction bases outside the gene matches: 9. The CDR3 sequence is 15 residues long. The CDR3 loop is CAWSVIREGLHEQFF. In DNA, the CDR3 is TGTGCCTGGAGTGTAATTCGGGAGGGCCTCCATGAGCAGTTCTTC. Complete variable domain (other parts from reference TRBV30 and TRBJ2-1): SQTIHQWPATLVQPVGSPLSLECTVEGTSNPNLYWYRQAAGRGLQLLFYSVGIGQISSEVPQNLSASRPQDRQFILSSKKLLLSDSGFYLCAWSVIREGLHEQFFGPGTRLTVL.

This clone was counted once. This chain connects TRBV30 to TRBJ2-2; 8 bases are shared with TRBD2. The trim removed 7 bases at V and 7 bases at J, leaving 8 bases unmatched. Germline V gives CDR1 GTSNPN, CDR2 SVGIG (reference sequence). The CDR3 loop spans 13 amino acids. The CDR3 DNA sequence: TGTGCCTCTAGCGGGCAGGGGCACGGGGAGCTGTTTTTT. Translation: CASSGQGHGELFF.

The chain combines TRBV28 with TRBJ1-5, with D possibly matching TRBD1 (5 bases). This CDR3 region has 14 residues. Germline loops: CDR1 MDHEN, CDR2 SYDVKM. Trimming took 2 bases from V and 10 from J, leaving 15 bases between them. The CDR3 DNA is TGTGCCAGCAGTTTAGTATCAGGGAAGGATCCCCAGCATTTT. It specifies CASSLVSGKDPQHF.